What follows is one T cell receptor (beta chain) and its context. The sample comes from a study of technical replicates of blood from a few donors. Using immunoSEQ multiplex PCR, the repertoire was profiled, and TCRdb retains in-frame clones only, with some absent. The sample has around 97,000 clones; 85% to 95% are singletons. The J segment lost 2 bases and the V segment lost 4 bases, leaving 12 bases of the junction unmatched. There are 17 residues in the CDR3. The chain uses TRBV5-7 and TRBJ2-4; 7 bases align to TRBD1. TRBV5-7 is reported as an ORF; its role is uncertain. The clonotype originates from a human donor in good health. The sample was T cells isolated from PBMCs. CDR3 sequence: CASSLVHRGISKNIQYF. The CDR3 DNA sequence: TGTGCCAGCAGCCTAGTACACAGGGGTATTTCCAAAAACATTCAGTACTTC.